This entry is about one T cell receptor (beta chain). This sample is part of a study of control samples from healthy donors and cancer patients. Assay: immunoSEQ multiplex PCR; the TCRdb copy retains only in-frame clones and omits some. The sample lists 93,000 or so clones, around 89% occurring once. The sequenced material came from PBMCs. The receptor comes from a man aged 55 to 70 with lung cancer.

The CDR3 bases are TGCGCCAGCAGTGACTCCACTGGCGGGGGGGCCGGTGAGCAGTTCTTC. Its translation: CASSDSTGGGAGEQFF. The V and J genes are TRBV10-1 and TRBJ2-1; 9 bases match TRBD2. The J segment lost 9 bases and the V segment lost 3 bases, leaving 12 bases of the junction unmatched. The germline gives CDR1 WNHNN, CDR2 SYGVQD (reference sequence). CDR3 length: 16 residues.